This TCR beta chain was observed in a study of blood T cells in healthy people across ages. Study-level findings and limits: More naive CD4+ cells and higher diversity were found in long-lived than in aged donors.

This clonotype was counted only a few times. The target antigen is unknown. Then a second PCR, running about 6 to 12 cycles, was carried out with a sample-barcoded 5' primer and a J-beta primer mix. TCRdb processed the 5' RACE reads anew with MiXCR; each CDR3 protein has one entry. The repertoire holds around 1.7 million distinct CDR3 sequences, approximately 30% seen once, with about 7.7% in the top ten. Sequencing was done on a sample of blood. This receptor was taken from a woman aged 25 to 45 in good health.

CDR3 DNA sequence: TGTGCCAGCAGCTTAGGGACTAGCGGGGATCCGGATACGCAGTATTTT. Its protein product is CASSLGTSGDPDTQYF. This sequence joins TRBV7-9 and TRBJ2-3, with TRBD2 matching over 12 bases. The V gene's germline CDR1 is SEHNR and CDR2 FQNEAQ (reference sequence). The CDR3 is 16 residues long. Trimming removed 1 base from V and 6 bases from J; junction bases left unmatched: 5.